The source of this TCR beta chain is a study of blood T cell repertoires in COVID-19. The overall study: Some COVID-19 samples were acute and others convalescent; all came from the United States, Italy and Spain.

With 4 bases removed from V and 5 bases from J, the gap between germline ends came to 14 bases. Germline CDR1 SNHLY, CDR2 FYNNEI. CDR3 length: 14 amino acids. This clone was detected once. Original methodology: Amplifying reference gene primers gave estimates of nucleated cell counts. TCRdb's table, derived via immunoSEQ multiplex PCR, lists solely in-frame clones and lacks some. The V and J calls and clone size come from that table; D and trimming were worked out from the DNA. The sample includes approximately 150,000 clones, around 84% of them seen just once. The sequenced material came from PBMCs or T cells enriched from blood (not recorded which). The sequence derives from a woman aged 50 to 60 who had recovered from COVID-19. V is TRBV2 and J is TRBJ1-1; D remains ambiguous. Here the CDR3 reads CASSVMAGFTEAFF. The CDR3 DNA is TGTGCCAGCAGTGTGATGGCGGGTTTTACTGAAGCTTTCTTT.